This TCR beta chain was documented in a study of CD8 T cells in Susac syndrome. Random hexamers were used to reverse transcribe the RNA input (about 0.5 to 1 ug). TCRdb processed the immunoSEQ multiplex PCR reads anew with MiXCR; each CDR3 protein has one entry. The data contain fewer than 65,000 distinct CDR3 sequences, just over 90% of them seen just once; the ten biggest clones take up roughly 0.19%. The CDR3 is 15 amino acids. Between the trimmed V and J ends, which lost 0 bases and 0 bases, there was a span of 5 bases. Germline CDR1 reads LGHNA; CDR2 reads YSLEER. This clonotype was sampled from a human donor in good health. The chain recombines TRBV4-3 with TRBJ1-4; no firm D call. The sample taken for sequencing was CD8+ T cells from PBMCs. The CDR3 DNA sequence: TGCGCCAGCAGCCAAGAAGACGCAACTAATGAAAAACTGTTTTTT. As protein: CASSQEDATNEKLFF.